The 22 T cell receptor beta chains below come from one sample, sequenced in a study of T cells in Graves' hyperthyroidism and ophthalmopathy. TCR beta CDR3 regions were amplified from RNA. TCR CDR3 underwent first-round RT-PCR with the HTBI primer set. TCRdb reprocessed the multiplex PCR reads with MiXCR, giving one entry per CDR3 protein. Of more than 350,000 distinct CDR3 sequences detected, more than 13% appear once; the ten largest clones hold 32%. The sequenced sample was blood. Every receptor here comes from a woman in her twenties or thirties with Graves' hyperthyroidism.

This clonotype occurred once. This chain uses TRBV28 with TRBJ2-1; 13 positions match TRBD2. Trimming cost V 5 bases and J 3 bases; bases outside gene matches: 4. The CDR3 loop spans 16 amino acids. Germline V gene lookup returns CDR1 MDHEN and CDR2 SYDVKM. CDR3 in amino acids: CASSAGTSGVYNEQFF. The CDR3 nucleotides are TGTGCCAGCAGTGCCGGGACTAGCGGGGTCTACAATGAGCAGTTCTTC.

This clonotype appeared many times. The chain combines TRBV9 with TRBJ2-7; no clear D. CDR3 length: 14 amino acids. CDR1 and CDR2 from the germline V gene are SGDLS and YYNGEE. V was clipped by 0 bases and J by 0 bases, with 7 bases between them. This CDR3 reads CASSVEPVSYEQYF. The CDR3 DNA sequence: TGTGCCAGCAGCGTAGAACCCGTCTCCTACGAGCAGTACTTC.

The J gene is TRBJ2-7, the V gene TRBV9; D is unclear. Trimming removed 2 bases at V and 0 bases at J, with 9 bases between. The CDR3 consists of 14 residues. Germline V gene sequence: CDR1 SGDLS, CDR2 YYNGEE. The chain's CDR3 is CASSVGPSSYEQYF. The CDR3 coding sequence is TGTGCCAGCAGCGTCGGGCCGAGCTCCTACGAGCAGTACTTC.

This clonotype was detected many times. CDR3 in DNA: TGCAGTGCTAGACTAGCGGGAAACTACAATGAGCAGTTCTTC. It specifies CSARLAGNYNEQFF. This sequence joins TRBV20-1 and TRBJ2-1; the match to TRBD2 covers 9 bases. Trimming removed 2 bases from V and 3 bases from J; junction bases left unmatched: 2. Germline values: CDR1 DFQATT, CDR2 SNEGSKA (reference sequence). This CDR3 region has 14 residues.

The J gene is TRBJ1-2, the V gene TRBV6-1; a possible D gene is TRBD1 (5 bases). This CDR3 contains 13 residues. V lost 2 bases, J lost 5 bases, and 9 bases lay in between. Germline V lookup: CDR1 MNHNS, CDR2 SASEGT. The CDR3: CASSENQGYGYTF. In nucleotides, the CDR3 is TGTGCCAGCAGTGAAAACCAGGGATATGGCTACACCTTC.

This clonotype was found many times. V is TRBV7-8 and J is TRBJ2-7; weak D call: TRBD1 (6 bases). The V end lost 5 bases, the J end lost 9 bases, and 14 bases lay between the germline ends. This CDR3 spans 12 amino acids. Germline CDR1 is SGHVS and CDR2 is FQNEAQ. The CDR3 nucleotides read TGTGCCAGCAGCCAAACACAGGGCAGGCAGTACTTC. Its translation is CASSQTQGRQYF.

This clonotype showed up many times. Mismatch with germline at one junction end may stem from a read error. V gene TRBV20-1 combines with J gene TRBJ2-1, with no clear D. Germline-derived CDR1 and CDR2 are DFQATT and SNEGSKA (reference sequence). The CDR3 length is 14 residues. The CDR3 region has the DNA TGCAGTGCAAGAGCCTACCAGTCCTACAATGAGCAGTTCTTC. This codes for CSARAYQSYNEQFF.

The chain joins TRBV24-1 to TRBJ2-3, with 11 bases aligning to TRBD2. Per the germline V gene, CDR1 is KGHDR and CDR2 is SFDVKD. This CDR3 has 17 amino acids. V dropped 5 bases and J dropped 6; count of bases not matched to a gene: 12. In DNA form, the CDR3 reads TGTGCCACCAGTGCTACGACTAGCGGGGTACGCGGGGATACGCAGTATTTT. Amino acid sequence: CATSATTSGVRGDTQYF.

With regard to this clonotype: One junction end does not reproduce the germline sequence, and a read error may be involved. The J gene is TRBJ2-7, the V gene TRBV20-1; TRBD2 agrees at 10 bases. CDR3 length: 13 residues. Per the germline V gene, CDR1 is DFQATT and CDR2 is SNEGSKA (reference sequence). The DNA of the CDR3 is TGCAGTGCTCGAGCGGGAGGGACCTACAAGCAGTACTTC. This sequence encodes CSARAGGTYKQYF.

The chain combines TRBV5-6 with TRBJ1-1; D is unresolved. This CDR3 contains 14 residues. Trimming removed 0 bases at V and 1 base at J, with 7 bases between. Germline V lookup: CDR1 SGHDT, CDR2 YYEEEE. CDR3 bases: TGTGCCAGCAGCTTGGCAGGAGAGAACACTGAAGCTTTCTTT. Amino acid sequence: CASSLAGENTEAFF.

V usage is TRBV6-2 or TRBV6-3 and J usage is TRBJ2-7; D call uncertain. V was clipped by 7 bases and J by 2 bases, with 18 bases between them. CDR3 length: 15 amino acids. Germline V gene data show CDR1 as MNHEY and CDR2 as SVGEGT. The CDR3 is CASTEPLGFPYEQYF. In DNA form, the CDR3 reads TGTGCCAGCACGGAACCCCTAGGTTTCCCCTACGAGCAGTACTTC.

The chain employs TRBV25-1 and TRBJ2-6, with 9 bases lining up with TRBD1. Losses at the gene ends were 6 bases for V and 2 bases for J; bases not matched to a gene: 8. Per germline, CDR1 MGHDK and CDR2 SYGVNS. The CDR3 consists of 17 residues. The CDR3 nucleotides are TGTGCCAGCAGCCCGGGACAGGGAGGCCCTGGGGCCAACGTCCTGACTTTC. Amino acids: CASSPGQGGPGANVLTF. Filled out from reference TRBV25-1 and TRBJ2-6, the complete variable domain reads EADIYQTPRYLVIGTGKKITLECSQTMGHDKMYWYQQDPGMELHLIHYSYGVNSTEKGDLSSESTVSRIRTEHFPLTLESARPSHTSQYLCASSPGQGGPGANVLTFGAGSRLTVL.

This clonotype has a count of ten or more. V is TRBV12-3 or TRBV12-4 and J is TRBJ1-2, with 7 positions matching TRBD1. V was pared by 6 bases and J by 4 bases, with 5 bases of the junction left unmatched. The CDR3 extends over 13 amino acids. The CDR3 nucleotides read TGTGCCAGCAGGCGACAGGGAATCTATGGCTACACCTTC. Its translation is CASRRQGIYGYTF.

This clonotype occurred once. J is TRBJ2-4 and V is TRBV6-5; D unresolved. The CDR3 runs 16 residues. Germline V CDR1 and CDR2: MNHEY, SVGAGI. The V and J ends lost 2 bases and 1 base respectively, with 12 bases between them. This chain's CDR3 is CASSYDRVMAKNIQYF. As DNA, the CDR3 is TGTGCCAGCAGTTACGATCGGGTGATGGCCAAAAACATTCAGTACTTC.

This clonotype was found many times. CDR3 bases: TGTGCCAGCAGCCAAGTGGCAGATACGCAGTATTTT. This encodes CASSQVADTQYF. The chain joins TRBV3-1 to TRBJ2-3; unclear D gene. From germline, CDR1 is LGHDT and CDR2 YNNKEL (reference sequence). V was pared by 1 base and J by 4 bases, with 3 bases between. The CDR3 extends over 12 amino acids.

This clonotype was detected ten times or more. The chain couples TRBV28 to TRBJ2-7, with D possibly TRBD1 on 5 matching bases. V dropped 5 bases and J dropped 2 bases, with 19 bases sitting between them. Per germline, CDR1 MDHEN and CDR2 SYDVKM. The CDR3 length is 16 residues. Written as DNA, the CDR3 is TGTGCCAGCAGTCCCCAGATAGGGGCATGGACCTACGAGCAGTACTTC. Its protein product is CASSPQIGAWTYEQYF.

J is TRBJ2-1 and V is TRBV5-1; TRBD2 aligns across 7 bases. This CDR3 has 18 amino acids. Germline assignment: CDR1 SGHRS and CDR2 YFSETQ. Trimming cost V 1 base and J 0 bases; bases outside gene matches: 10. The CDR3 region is CASSLWAGESISYNEQFF. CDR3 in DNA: TGCGCCAGCAGCTTGTGGGCGGGAGAATCCATCTCCTACAATGAGCAGTTCTTC.

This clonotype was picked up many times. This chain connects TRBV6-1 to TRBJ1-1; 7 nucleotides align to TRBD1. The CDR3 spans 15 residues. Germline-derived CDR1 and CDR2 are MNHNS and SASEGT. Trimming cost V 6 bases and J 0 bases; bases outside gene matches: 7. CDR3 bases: TGTGCCAGCAGGCCAGGGGGTTCGATGAACACTGAAGCTTTCTTT. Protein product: CASRPGGSMNTEAFF.

The CDR3 nucleotides are TGTGCCACCAGTGAACGGACTAGCGAGCTCATCAATGATGGGACCCAGTACTTC. Protein: CATSERTSELINDGTQYF. The rearrangement joins TRBV24-1 to TRBJ2-5, with 9 bases matching TRBD2. The CDR3 covers 18 residues. The J segment lost 7 bases and the V segment lost 4 bases, leaving 18 bases of the junction unmatched. From germline, CDR1 is KGHDR and CDR2 SFDVKD.

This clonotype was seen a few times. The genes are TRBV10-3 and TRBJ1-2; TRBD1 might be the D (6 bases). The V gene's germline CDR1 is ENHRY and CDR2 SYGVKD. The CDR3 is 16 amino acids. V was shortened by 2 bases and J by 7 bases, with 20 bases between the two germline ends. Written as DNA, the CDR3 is TGTGCCATCAGTGAGAGGGGGAGCAGGGATTCCGGTGGCTACACCTTC. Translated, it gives CAISERGSRDSGGYTF.

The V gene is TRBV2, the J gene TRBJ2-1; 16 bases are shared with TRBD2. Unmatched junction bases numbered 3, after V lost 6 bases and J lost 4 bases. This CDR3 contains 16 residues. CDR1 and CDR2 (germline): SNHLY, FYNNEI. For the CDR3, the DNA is TGTGCCAGCAGAGGGGGACTAGCGGGAGGGTACAATGAGCAGTTCTTC. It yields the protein CASRGGLAGGYNEQFF.

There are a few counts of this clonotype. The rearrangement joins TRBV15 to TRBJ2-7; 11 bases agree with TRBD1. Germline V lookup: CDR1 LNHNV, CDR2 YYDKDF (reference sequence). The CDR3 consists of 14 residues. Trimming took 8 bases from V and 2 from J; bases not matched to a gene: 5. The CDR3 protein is CATGTGGPPYEQYF. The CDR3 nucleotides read TGTGCCACCGGGACAGGGGGTCCCCCCTACGAGCAGTACTTC.